A single sample gave rise to the 17 T cell receptor beta chains below, sequenced in a study of shared clonotypes between healthy human individuals. Naive CD8 cells comprised CD45RO-negative, CCR7-positively selected cells, excluding terminally differentiated effector memory CD45RA+ cells. TCRdb's copy holds only in-frame clones and misses some; the assay was immunoSEQ multiplex PCR. The sample lists 1.5 million to 2.5 million clones; roughly 95% were seen once. The sequenced sample was naive CD8+ T cells sorted from blood. Receptor source: a man in his late teens or twenties in good health.

The chain links TRBV5-6 to TRBJ1-2; the match to TRBD1 covers 7 bases. J lost 8 bases, V lost 4 bases, and 11 bases had no gene match. The CDR3 has 14 residues. Germline V gives CDR1 SGHDT, CDR2 YYEEEE. CDR3 DNA: TGTGCCAGCAGCCTGGGACAGCTTGCGGACGGCTACACCTTC. Translation: CASSLGQLADGYTF.

The chain joins TRBV9 to TRBJ2-7; 7 bases fit TRBD1. After removal of 3 bases from V and 4 bases from J, the junction contained 7 bases not matched to a gene. This CDR3 comprises 14 residues. The germline V gene encodes CDR1 SGDLS and CDR2 YYNGEE. CDR3 sequence reads: CASSGAGTAYEQYF. Here the CDR3 DNA reads TGTGCCAGCAGCGGAGCCGGGACAGCATACGAGCAGTACTTC.

The chain employs TRBV7-2 and TRBJ2-7; TRBD1 agrees at 7 bases. The CDR3 runs to 15 residues. Germline assignment: CDR1 SGHTA and CDR2 FQGNSA. V lost 8 bases to trimming and J lost 2 bases; unmatched junction nucleotides: 12. CDR3 bases: TGTGCCAGCGCCATGCCCGGGACAGCCACCTACGAGCAGTACTTC. Amino acids: CASAMPGTATYEQYF.

This sequence joins TRBV11-2 and TRBJ2-5; tentative D call: TRBD1 (6 bases). CDR3 length equals 14 residues. The ends were cut back, 5 bases at V and 5 bases at J, with 15 bases in the middle. Germline values: CDR1 SGHAT, CDR2 FQNNGV. CDR3 sequence (DNA): TGTGCCAGCAGCCCAACGCAGGGGCGGGAGACCCAGTACTTC. Translated, it gives CASSPTQGRETQYF.

This chain joins TRBV6-1 and TRBJ2-7; a weak D match, TRBD1 (5 bases). V lost 4 bases to trimming and J lost 7 bases, with 11 bases between them. The CDR3 loop spans 12 amino acids. Germline V gene data show CDR1 as MNHNS and CDR2 as SASEGT. DNA for the CDR3: TGTGCCAGCAGTGTCCCAGGGCGGGAGCAGTACTTC. Its protein product is CASSVPGREQYF.

This chain links TRBV13 with TRBJ2-7; the match to TRBD1 covers 8 bases. Germline V lookup: CDR1 PRHDT, CDR2 FYEKMQ (reference sequence). J lost 3 bases, V lost 5 bases, and 9 bases had no gene match. This CDR3 has 15 amino acids. In DNA form, the CDR3 reads TGTGCCAGCAGCCTGGCGGGACAGGAAGACTACGAGCAGTACTTC. Protein product: CASSLAGQEDYEQYF. Full variable domain (remainder filled in from reference TRBV13 and TRBJ2-7): AAGVIQSPRHLIKEKRETATLKCYPIPRHDTVYWYQQGPGQDPQFLISFYEKMQSDKGSIPDRFSAQQFSDYHSELNMSSLELGDSALYFCASSLAGQEDYEQYFGPGTRLTVT.

This clone was detected only once. The CDR3 DNA reads TGCGCCAGCAGCCAAGAGCTTGGTTGGCATGAGCAGTTCTTC. It translates to CASSQELGWHEQFF. V is TRBV4-1 and J is TRBJ2-1, with D unresolved. This CDR3 has 14 residues. The germline gives CDR1 MGHRA, CDR2 YSYEKL. V was trimmed by 0 bases and J by 8 bases, leaving 11 bases between them.

The V call is TRBV27, the J call TRBJ2-5; possible D gene TRBD2, 5 bases. The CDR3 consists of 14 residues. V lost 2 bases and J 5 bases, leaving 12 bases between the germline ends. CDR1 is MNHEY, CDR2 SMNVEV, per germline (reference sequence). CDR3 residues: CASSLGSLGETQYF. The CDR3 DNA sequence: TGTGCCAGCAGTTTAGGGAGCCTTGGGGAGACCCAGTACTTC.

The rearrangement uses TRBV6-5 and TRBJ2-5, with D possibly being TRBD1 or TRBD2 (5 bases each). The CDR3 totals 14 residues. V was clipped by 5 bases and J by 10 bases, with 20 bases between them. Germline V gene sequence: CDR1 MNHEY, CDR2 SVGAGI. The DNA for the CDR3 is TGTGCCAGCAGTACCGGGACGGGACGCTGGGACCAGTACTTC. This gives the protein CASSTGTGRWDQYF.

This rearrangement joins TRBV5-1 to TRBJ1-1; D unresolved. V shed 0 bases and J shed 4 bases, with 10 bases lying between them. Per germline, CDR1 SGHRS and CDR2 YFSETQ. The CDR3 extends over 14 amino acids. The CDR3 loop is CASSLGPGVTEAFF. CDR3 DNA sequence: TGCGCCAGCAGCTTGGGACCGGGCGTCACTGAAGCTTTCTTT.

This chain joins TRBV28 and TRBJ1-1; the match to TRBD1 covers 8 bases. CDR3 length: 15 residues. With 1 base clipped from V and 4 bases from J, the junction kept 5 bases outside the gene matches. Germline CDR1 is MDHEN and CDR2 is SYDVKM. Here the CDR3 reads CASSLYRQGPTEAFF. In nucleotides, the CDR3 is TGTGCCAGCAGTTTATACCGACAGGGGCCCACTGAAGCTTTCTTT.

The V gene is TRBV28, the J gene TRBJ1-2; 10 bases line up with TRBD1. CDR1 is MDHEN and CDR2 is SYDVKM in the germline V gene. The length of the CDR3 is 17 residues. V shed 1 base and J 8 bases; nucleotides not matched to a gene: 13. CDR3 DNA sequence: TGTGCCAGCAGTTTATCGGGCCCGACAGGGGGCTTAGAGGGCTACACCTTC. This codes for CASSLSGPTGGLEGYTF.

This clone was picked up one time. The chain combines TRBV18 with TRBJ2-1, with D maybe TRBD1 (5 bases). The V and J ends lost 3 bases and 5 bases respectively, with 8 bases between them. The germline V gene encodes CDR1 KGHSH and CDR2 LQKENI. The CDR3 extends over 13 amino acids. The CDR3 sequence is CASSPFRDNEQFF. CDR3 in DNA: TGTGCCAGCTCACCTTTCAGGGACAATGAGCAGTTCTTC.

The rearrangement links TRBV5-4 to TRBJ2-7; the match to TRBD1 covers 9 bases. The CDR3 length is 15 residues. Germline trimming cut 4 bases from V and 2 bases from J; bases unmatched to any gene: 7. Germline CDR1 SGHNT, CDR2 YYREEE (reference sequence). The CDR3: CASSGGQGPTYEQYF. The CDR3 bases are TGTGCCAGCAGCGGGGGACAGGGACCAACCTACGAGCAGTACTTC. The full variable domain, completed using reference TRBV5-4 and TRBJ2-7, is ETGVTQSPTHLIKTRGQQVTLRCSSQSGHNTVSWYQQALGQGPQFIFQYYREEENGRGNFPPRFSGLQFPNYSSELNVNALELDDSALYLCASSGGQGPTYEQYFGPGTRLTVT.

V is TRBV11-2 and J is TRBJ2-7; D gene ambiguous. With 1 base removed from V and 3 bases from J, the gap between germline ends came to 10 bases. In germline, CDR1 is SGHAT, CDR2 FQNNGV. The CDR3 is 14 residues long. The CDR3 DNA is TGTGCCAGCAGCTTAGGTGGCCAGTTCTACGAGCAGTACTTC. Translated, it gives CASSLGGQFYEQYF.

The chain couples TRBV5-6 to TRBJ2-5; 7 positions agree with TRBD1. CDR3 size: 15 residues. Germline trimming cut 0 bases from V and 5 bases from J; bases unmatched to any gene: 7. Germline V CDR1 and CDR2: SGHDT, YYEEEE. This chain's CDR3 is CASSLVVTGWETQYF. CDR3 DNA: TGTGCCAGCAGCTTGGTTGTGACAGGGTGGGAGACCCAGTACTTC.

The chain joins TRBV4-3 to TRBJ2-3; D unclear. V lost 0 bases to trimming and J lost 1 base, with 11 bases between them. Germline V gene sequence: CDR1 LGHNA, CDR2 YSLEER. CDR3 length: 16 amino acids. The CDR3 spells CASSQESGGGTDTQYF. In DNA form, the CDR3 reads TGCGCCAGCAGCCAAGAATCGGGTGGGGGCACAGATACGCAGTATTTT.